These 21 T cell receptor beta chains share one sample of origin, sequenced in a study of control samples from healthy donors and cancer patients. Assay used: immunoSEQ multiplex PCR; TCRdb lists only in-frame clones, some missing. This sample carries some 130,000 clones, 80% to 95% of them seen once, and the ten largest clones take roughly 2.1%. The source material was blood. Receptors originate from a woman in her forties or fifties in good health.

The genes are TRBV2 and TRBJ2-2, with 9 bases that match TRBD1. The CDR3 covers 16 residues. Losses at the gene ends were 6 bases for V and 2 bases for J; bases not matched to a gene: 7. CDR1 is SNHLY and CDR2 is FYNNEI in the germline V gene. The DNA for the CDR3 is TGTGCCAGCAGCCAGGAGGGACAGGGCAACACCGGGGAGCTGTTTTTT. This translates into CASSQEGQGNTGELFF. Variable domain in full (rest from reference TRBV2 and TRBJ2-2): EPEVTQTPSHQVTQMGQEVILRCVPISNHLYFYWYRQILGQKVEFLVSFYNNEISEKSEIFDDQFSVERPDGSNFTLKIRSTKLEDSAMYFCASSQEGQGNTGELFFGEGSRLTVL.

The rearrangement links TRBV2 to TRBJ2-2, with D perhaps matching TRBD1 (6 bases). V was pared by 5 bases and J by 0 bases, with 10 bases between. This CDR3 is 15 amino acids long. CDR1 SNHLY and CDR2 FYNNEI come from the germline V gene. The CDR3 loop reads CASSSGTTNTGELFF. CDR3 coding DNA: TGTGCCAGCAGTTCCGGGACAACGAACACCGGGGAGCTGTTTTTT.

This clone was found once. This chain links TRBV4-2 with TRBJ2-3, with 10 bases matching TRBD2. CDR1 is LGHNA, CDR2 YNFKEQ, per germline. The CDR3 has 14 residues. J lost 6 bases, V lost 4 bases, and 4 bases had no gene match. Here the CDR3 DNA reads TGTGCCAGCAGCCGCGAAGCGGGAGGGGATACGCAGTATTTT. As protein: CASSREAGGDTQYF.

The chain employs TRBV2 and TRBJ1-5; D is ambiguous. The V end was cut by 0 bases, the J end by 2 bases, with 17 bases between. This CDR3 has 18 residues. In germline, CDR1 is SNHLY, CDR2 FYNNEI. CDR3 nucleotide sequence: TGTGCCAGCAGTGAAGCGCTTCGGGTCGGGGTCGGCAATCAGCCCCAGCATTTT. This translates into CASSEALRVGVGNQPQHF. Supplemented by reference TRBV2 and TRBJ1-5, the full variable domain reads EPEVTQTPSHQVTQMGQEVILRCVPISNHLYFYWYRQILGQKVEFLVSFYNNEISEKSEIFDDQFSVERPDGSNFTLKIRSTKLEDSAMYFCASSEALRVGVGNQPQHFGDGTRLSIL.

CDR3 nucleotide sequence: TGTGCCAGCAGCTTAGTTCGTGGCACTGAAGCTTTCTTT. Its translation: CASSLVRGTEAFF. V gene TRBV7-8 combines with J gene TRBJ1-1; D is unresolved. Trimming stripped 1 base from V and 4 bases from J, with 7 bases between. There are 13 residues in the CDR3. The V gene's germline CDR1 is SGHVS and CDR2 FQNEAQ.

CDR3 in amino acids: CASSLGAGSSTDTQYF. The CDR3 region has the DNA TGTGCCAGCAGCCTAGGGGCGGGGTCGAGCACAGATACGCAGTATTTT. The chain recombines TRBV7-6 with TRBJ2-3; a weak D match, TRBD2 (6 bases). From germline, CDR1 is SGHVS and CDR2 FNYEAQ. Trimming took off 5 bases at V and 0 bases at J, with 15 bases between the two ends. The CDR3 has 16 amino acids.

V gene TRBV28 combines with J gene TRBJ2-3; D possibly matches TRBD1 or TRBD2 (6 bases each). CDR3 length equals 17 residues. Per the germline V gene, CDR1 is MDHEN and CDR2 is SYDVKM. Deletions cut 9 bases from V and 0 bases from J, with 22 bases between. This chain's CDR3 is CASPPNGRGHSTDTQYF. CDR3 DNA: TGTGCCAGTCCCCCTAATGGGCGGGGACATAGCACAGATACGCAGTATTTT.

The chain is built from TRBV2 and TRBJ1-1; D uncertain. The V end was cut by 5 bases, the J end by 5 bases, with 12 bases between. The CDR3 is made up of 13 amino acids. Germline loops: CDR1 SNHLY, CDR2 FYNNEI. The CDR3 DNA follows: TGTGCCAGCAGTCTGGACCCTAATACTGAAGCTTTCTTT. It is translated as CASSLDPNTEAFF.

The rearrangement links TRBV18 to TRBJ1-5; D gene unclear. V shed 1 base and J shed 11 bases, with 18 bases lying between them. The germline gives CDR1 KGHSH, CDR2 LQKENI. The CDR3 sequence is 15 residues long. CDR3 in amino acids: CASSPRGENTHSQHF. The DNA for the CDR3 is TGTGCCAGCTCACCACGAGGCGAGAATACTCATTCCCAGCATTTT.

The chain links TRBV5-1 to TRBJ1-3; D is unresolved. Trimming left V 5 bases short and J 0 bases short, with 12 bases between. CDR3 length: 15 residues. Germline V gives CDR1 SGHRS, CDR2 YFSETQ. The CDR3 here is CASSTDTHSGNTIYF. The CDR3, as DNA: TGCGCCAGCAGTACCGACACCCACTCTGGAAACACCATATATTTT. The whole variable domain, remainder taken from reference TRBV5-1 and TRBJ1-3, is KAGVTQTPRYLIKTRGQQVTLSCSPISGHRSVSWYQQTPGQGLQFLFEYFSETQRNKGNFPGRFSGRQFSNSRSEMNVSTLELGDSALYLCASSTDTHSGNTIYFGEGSWLTVV.

The chain employs TRBV7-8 and TRBJ2-2, with no clear D. V was cut by 2 bases and J by 5 bases, with 12 bases left in between. There are 15 residues in the CDR3. Germline V gene lookup returns CDR1 SGHVS and CDR2 FQNEAQ. The CDR3 reads CASSLSARGTGELFF. The CDR3 coding sequence is TGTGCCAGCAGCTTATCGGCCCGAGGAACCGGGGAGCTGTTTTTT.

V gene TRBV5-1 combines with J gene TRBJ2-6; TRBD1 matches 10 bases. Germline-derived CDR1 and CDR2 are SGHRS and YFSETQ. This CDR3 is built from 19 residues. The V segment lost 4 bases and the J segment 3 bases; nucleotides outside the gene matches: 13. DNA for the CDR3: TGCGCCAGCAGCGCTCTGACAGGGGGCGAGGTCAATGGGGCCAACGTCCTGACTTTC. Protein: CASSALTGGEVNGANVLTF.

The chain employs TRBV5-1 and TRBJ2-3, with 7 bases aligning to TRBD1. CDR1 and CDR2 (germline): SGHRS, YFSETQ. The V and J ends lost 1 base and 1 base, in that order; junction bases with no gene match: 3. The CDR3 extends over 15 amino acids. The CDR3 loop reads CASSLTGVGTDTQYF. CDR3 DNA: TGCGCCAGCAGCTTGACAGGGGTGGGCACAGATACGCAGTATTTT.

This chain joins TRBV4-1 and TRBJ2-2; D might be TRBD2 (6 bases). The V gene's germline CDR1 is MGHRA and CDR2 YSYEKL. CDR3 length equals 18 residues. V dropped 0 bases and J dropped 4 bases, with 18 bases sitting between them. The CDR3, as DNA: TGCGCCAGCAGCCAAGATCCGGGGCGGAGGGGCGGCACCGGGGAGCTGTTTTTT. Translating gives CASSQDPGRRGGTGELFF.

The rearrangement joins TRBV7-9 to TRBJ2-7, with TRBD1 matching 9 bases. The germline V gene has CDR1 SEHNR and CDR2 FQNEAQ (reference sequence). CDR3 length: 18 residues. Trimming took 5 bases from V and 2 from J; bases not matched to a gene: 16. The DNA for the CDR3 is TGTGCCAGCAGCCCTAGACCCGGGACAGGGAGCCTCACCTACGAGCAGTACTTC. Protein: CASSPRPGTGSLTYEQYF.

J is TRBJ2-7 and V is TRBV30; D remains unclear. The CDR3 length is 12 residues. Trimming left V 2 bases short and J 2 bases short, with 7 bases between. In germline, CDR1 is GTSNPN, CDR2 SVGIG (reference sequence). The CDR3 region is CAWSIQPYEQYF. The CDR3 region has the DNA TGTGCCTGGAGTATCCAGCCCTACGAGCAGTACTTC.

The CDR3 DNA sequence: TGTGCCAGCGTGAAGGACAGGAACACTGAAGCTTTCTTT. Encoded protein: CASVKDRNTEAFF. V and J are TRBV2 and TRBJ1-1; possible D gene TRBD1, 6 bases. Trimming cost V 8 bases and J 1 base, with 11 bases left between them. This CDR3 is 13 amino acids long. Germline assignment: CDR1 SNHLY and CDR2 FYNNEI.

The V and J genes are TRBV7-9 and TRBJ2-2, with no clear D. The V end lost 5 bases, the J end lost 0 bases, and 13 bases lay between the germline ends. The CDR3 is 16 amino acids. Germline V CDR1 and CDR2: SEHNR, FQNEAQ (reference sequence). CDR3 sequence: CASSGQSSANTGELFF. Written as DNA, the CDR3 is TGTGCCAGCAGCGGCCAGAGTTCCGCGAACACCGGGGAGCTGTTTTTT.

The chain joins TRBV3-1 (or the pseudogene TRBV3-2) to TRBJ2-6; D gene unclear. This CDR3 spans 15 amino acids. CDR1 LGHDT and CDR2 YNNKEL come from the germline V gene (reference sequence). V was pared by 2 bases and J by 7 bases, with 12 bases between. The CDR3 protein is CASSQIRAPANVLTF. The CDR3 bases are TGTGCCAGCAGCCAAATACGGGCCCCCGCCAACGTCCTGACTTTC.

The chain employs TRBV6-5 and TRBJ1-1; possible D gene TRBD1, 6 bases. The length of the CDR3 is 14 residues. The V gene's germline CDR1 is MNHEY and CDR2 SVGAGI. Trimming took off 6 bases at V and 0 bases at J, with 11 bases between the two ends. CDR3 DNA: TGTGCCAGCAGAATCCGGGACATGAACACTGAAGCTTTCTTT. Its protein is CASRIRDMNTEAFF.

The chain uses TRBV5-1 and TRBJ2-3; D not resolved. The CDR3 spans 14 residues. The germline gives CDR1 SGHRS, CDR2 YFSETQ. Deletions cut 1 base from V and 2 bases from J, with 8 bases between. CDR3 coding DNA: TGCGCCAGCAGCTTGCTCGCTTACACAGATACGCAGTATTTT. Translation gives CASSLLAYTDTQYF.